What follows are 30 T cell receptor beta chains derived from one specimen sequenced in a study of neurological immune-mediated disorders. TCRdb redid the calling of the 5' RACE reads with MiXCR, one entry per CDR3 protein. The sample includes under 60,000 distinct CDR3 sequences, about 5.6% of them seen just once. The sequencing sample was made of CD4+ T cells from blood. Receptor source: a woman aged 18-29 years with multiple sclerosis.

This clonotype was picked up many times. The chain employs TRBV18 and TRBJ2-5, with D hard to call. Germline CDR1 is KGHSH and CDR2 is LQKENI. The CDR3 spans 14 residues. V lost 1 base and J 4 bases, leaving 10 bases between the germline ends. Here the CDR3 DNA reads TGTGCCAGCTCACCACTTTGGTATGGAGAGACCCAGTACTTC. Translating it yields CASSPLWYGETQYF.

V and J are TRBV6-5 and TRBJ1-2, with 11 bases identical to TRBD1. Trimming cost V 6 bases and J 8 bases; bases outside gene matches: 11. Germline-derived CDR1 and CDR2 are MNHEY and SVGAGI. This CDR3 region has 15 residues. The CDR3 DNA reads TGTGCCAGCAGCCCCCTCGGACAGGGGGCTCGGGGCTACACCTTC. Translation: CASSPLGQGARGYTF.

Many counts were recorded for this clonotype. Possible read error: a much larger clone is one base away. The J gene is TRBJ2-7, the V gene TRBV3-1; D possibly uses TRBD1 or TRBD2 (7 bases each). CDR1 is LGHDT and CDR2 is YNNKEL in the germline V gene (reference sequence). Between the trimmed V and J ends, which lost 11 bases and 6 bases, there was a span of 20 bases. CDR3 length: 13 amino acids. CDR3 region: CAGIQGRGGEQYF. The DNA for the CDR3 is TGTGCCGGCATCCAAGGCAGGGGGGGCGAGCAGTACTTC.

This clonotype was counted at least ten times. CDR3 nucleotide sequence: TGCGCCAGCAGCCTAGAACAGGGGGGGGCTTATGGCTACACCTTC. Protein sequence: CASSLEQGGAYGYTF. The chain combines TRBV4-1 with TRBJ1-2, with TRBD1 matching over 8 bases. The CDR3 is 15 residues long. The V gene end was trimmed by 4 bases and the J gene end by 5 bases; junction bases not matched to a gene: 9. Germline CDR1 reads MGHRA; CDR2 reads YSYEKL.

In its sample, this clonotype was seen many times. V gene TRBV12-3 or TRBV12-4 combines with J gene TRBJ2-5; TRBD2 might be the D (6 bases). The CDR3 spans 13 residues. The V gene lost 7 bases and the J gene lost 5 bases, with 14 bases spanning the gap. CDR3 in amino acids: CASTLTSLETQYF. DNA of the CDR3: TGTGCCAGCACCCTGACTAGTTTGGAGACCCAGTACTTC.

This clonotype was detected many times. This chain joins TRBV5-1 and TRBJ1-4; 9 nucleotides agree with TRBD1. V gave up 4 bases and J gave up 0 bases; unmatched junction bases: 10. Germline V gene lookup returns CDR1 SGHRS and CDR2 YFSETQ. CDR3 length equals 18 residues. The DNA for the CDR3 is TGCGCCAGCAGCCCGAAGGGGACAGGGTTAGCAACTAATGAAAAACTGTTTTTT. Protein sequence: CASSPKGTGLATNEKLFF. The whole variable domain, remainder taken from reference TRBV5-1 and TRBJ1-4, is KAGVTQTPRYLIKTRGQQVTLSCSPISGHRSVSWYQQTPGQGLQFLFEYFSETQRNKGNFPGRFSGRQFSNSRSEMNVSTLELGDSALYLCASSPKGTGLATNEKLFFGSGTQLSVL.

This clonotype was seen at least ten times. The chain employs TRBV5-6 and TRBJ2-5; a possible D gene is TRBD1 (6 bases). This CDR3 spans 13 amino acids. Germline CDR1 and CDR2: SGHDT and YYEEEE. The V end lost 5 bases, the J end lost 3 bases, and 11 bases lay between the germline ends. CDR3 coding DNA: TGTGCCAGCAGTTCGAGGGGGAAAGAGACCCAGTACTTC. Amino acid sequence: CASSSRGKETQYF. Variable domain in full (rest from reference TRBV5-6 and TRBJ2-5): DAGVTQSPTHLIKTRGQQVTLRCSPKSGHDTVSWYQQALGQGPQFIFQYYEEEERQRGNFPDRFSGHQFPNYSSELNVNALLLGDSALYLCASSSRGKETQYFGPGTRLLVL.

This clonotype came up many times. DNA for the CDR3: TGTGCCAGCAAGGGACTAGCGGGAGGGCAAGAGACCCAGTACTTC. It yields the protein CASKGLAGGQETQYF. The chain is built from TRBV2 and TRBJ2-5; 16 bases are shared with TRBD2. The CDR3 sequence is 15 residues long. Germline values: CDR1 SNHLY, CDR2 FYNNEI. The ends lost 7 bases at V and 2 bases at J; junction bases unmatched: 1. The entire variable domain, with the rest obtained from reference TRBV2 and TRBJ2-5, is as follows: EPEVTQTPSHQVTQMGQEVILRCVPISNHLYFYWYRQILGQKVEFLVSFYNNEISEKSEIFDDQFSVERPDGSNFTLKIRSTKLEDSAMYFCASKGLAGGQETQYFGPGTRLLVL.

There are many counts of this clonotype. This chain's CDR3 is CAISESGKPYEQYF. Written as DNA, the CDR3 is TGTGCCATCAGTGAGTCCGGCAAGCCCTACGAGCAGTACTTC. The chain is built from TRBV10-3 and TRBJ2-7; D unresolved. Germline CDR1 reads ENHRY; CDR2 reads SYGVKD. CDR3 size: 14 residues. Trimming took off 0 bases at V and 2 bases at J, with 8 bases between the two ends.

The rearrangement links TRBV28 to TRBJ1-5; TRBD1 agrees at 10 bases. The CDR3 contains 19 residues. Per the germline V gene, CDR1 is MDHEN and CDR2 is SYDVKM. V lost 5 bases, J lost 0 bases, and 13 bases stayed unmatched. CDR3 loop: CASSPLTGTGDYSNQPQHF. DNA of the CDR3: TGTGCCAGCAGTCCTCTAACCGGGACAGGGGACTATAGCAATCAGCCCCAGCATTTT.

This clonotype has a count of ten or more. V and J are TRBV12-3 or TRBV12-4 and TRBJ2-2; D not certain. Deletions cut 6 bases from V and 5 bases from J, with 10 bases between. The CDR3 extends over 13 amino acids. CDR3 sequence: CASSPSGTGELFF. Here the CDR3 DNA reads TGTGCCAGCAGCCCCTCTGGGACCGGGGAGCTGTTTTTT.

This clonotype was seen many times. The chain carries TRBV6-5 and TRBJ2-7; 9 positions agree with TRBD1. Germline trimming cut 10 bases from V and 7 bases from J; bases unmatched to any gene: 11. CDR3 size: 13 residues. Germline V gene lookup returns CDR1 MNHEY and CDR2 SVGAGI. Here the CDR3 DNA reads TGTGCCACCGGACAGGGGCGATTAGGGGAGCAGTACGTC. Translating gives CATGQGRLGEQYV.

This clonotype was seen ten or more times. The chain carries TRBV10-2 and TRBJ2-5, with 7 nucleotides matching TRBD1. After removal of 5 bases from V and 5 bases from J, the junction contained 8 bases not matched to a gene. CDR1 and CDR2 from the germline V gene are WSHSY and SAAADI. This CDR3 comprises 14 residues. CDR3 in DNA: TGCGCCAGCAGTCGATCACAGGGGTGGGAGACCCAGTACTTC. This codes for CASSRSQGWETQYF.

In this sample, this clonotype turned up many times. The chain couples TRBV29-1 to TRBJ2-1, with 9 bases that match TRBD1. The CDR3 has 14 amino acids. The germline gives CDR1 SQVTM, CDR2 ANQGSEA. V was pared by 3 bases and J by 6 bases, with 6 bases of the junction left unmatched. The CDR3 here is CSVERGTGINEQFF. The CDR3, as DNA: TGCAGCGTTGAGCGGGGGACAGGGATCAATGAGCAGTTCTTC.

This clonotype was seen repeatedly, ten times or more. The chain has TRBV18 and TRBJ1-6; D ambiguous. The germline gives CDR1 KGHSH, CDR2 LQKENI. The CDR3 is 16 amino acids. V dropped 10 bases and J dropped 0 bases, with 16 bases sitting between them. CDR3 bases: TGTGCCACCACTGAGGCGACGGGCTCCTATAATTCACCCCTCCACTTT. Protein product: CATTEATGSYNSPLHF.

The table lists this clonotype with many counts. V and J are TRBV20-1 and TRBJ1-5; D is undetermined. With 3 bases removed from V and 3 bases from J, the gap between germline ends came to 12 bases. Germline assignment: CDR1 DFQATT and CDR2 SNEGSKA (reference sequence). This CDR3 is built from 14 residues. The CDR3 loop is CSASAGSINQPQHF. In nucleotides, the CDR3 is TGCAGTGCTAGTGCCGGGAGTATCAATCAGCCCCAGCATTTT.

This clonotype was counted many times. The chain recombines TRBV5-5 with TRBJ2-4; weak D call: TRBD1 (6 bases). The CDR3 extends over 12 amino acids. Per germline, CDR1 SGHKS and CDR2 YYEKEE (reference sequence). Trimming left V 4 bases short and J 7 bases short, with 9 bases between. CDR3 in DNA: TGTGCCAGCAGCCAAACAGGGAACATTCAGTACTTC. Protein: CASSQTGNIQYF.

This clonotype has a count of ten or more. The V and J genes are TRBV20-1 and TRBJ1-6; the D is unclear. This CDR3 spans 13 amino acids. Looked up from germline, CDR1 is DFQATT and CDR2 is SNEGSKA (reference sequence). Between the trimmed V and J ends, which lost 2 bases and 8 bases, there was a span of 10 bases. CDR3 in amino acids: CSARNGWDSPLHF. The CDR3 coding sequence is TGCAGTGCTAGAAACGGTTGGGATTCACCCCTCCACTTT.

This clonotype was seen repeatedly, ten times or more. The chain joins TRBV15 to TRBJ2-1; 9 bases align to TRBD2. Germline assignment: CDR1 LNHNV and CDR2 YYDKDF (reference sequence). This CDR3 spans 16 amino acids. V lost 3 bases, J lost 4 bases, and 7 bases stayed unmatched. The CDR3: CATSSLSGGGYNEQFF. Written as DNA, the CDR3 is TGTGCCACCAGCAGCCTTAGCGGGGGCGGATACAATGAGCAGTTCTTC.

This clonotype was recorded at least ten times. The DNA for the CDR3 is TGTGCCAGCAGCCTCGTGAGCTCCTATAATTCACCCCTCCACTTT. Residues: CASSLVSSYNSPLHF. The chain uses TRBV6-5 and TRBJ1-6; no definite D call. Looked up from germline, CDR1 is MNHEY and CDR2 is SVGAGI. Trimming left V 6 bases short and J 0 bases short, with 9 bases between. There are 15 residues in the CDR3.

This clonotype was recorded at least ten times. V usage is TRBV7-2 and J usage is TRBJ1-5, with D unresolved. This CDR3 has 13 residues. CDR1 and CDR2 from the germline V gene are SGHTA and FQGNSA. V lost 5 bases and J 5 bases, leaving 10 bases between the germline ends. CDR3 residues: CASSPNRDQPQHF. CDR3 coding DNA: TGTGCCAGCAGCCCCAACAGAGATCAGCCCCAGCATTTT.

This clonotype showed up many times. The genes are TRBV3-1 and TRBJ1-6; 8 nucleotides agree with TRBD1. The CDR3 is made up of 13 amino acids. CDR1 is LGHDT, CDR2 YNNKEL, per germline (reference sequence). The V and J ends lost 1 base and 18 bases, in that order; junction bases with no gene match: 8. In DNA form, the CDR3 reads TGTGCCAGCAGCCAAGCCGAGGGACAGGCACACCACTTT. Translated: CASSQAEGQAHHF.

This chain joins TRBV5-1 and TRBJ1-5, with D unresolved. CDR1 is SGHRS and CDR2 is YFSETQ in the germline V gene. This CDR3 has 15 residues. V lost 4 bases, J lost 2 bases, and 13 bases lay in between. The DNA for the CDR3 is TGCGCCAGCAGCCCCGGGCCTTTGGGCAATCAGCCCCAGCATTTT. Its protein is CASSPGPLGNQPQHF.

Many counts were recorded for this clonotype. The chain employs TRBV2 and TRBJ1-1; D is possibly TRBD1 (5 bases). Germline V gives CDR1 SNHLY, CDR2 FYNNEI. The CDR3 sequence is 14 residues long. Trimming took 3 bases from V and 1 from J, leaving 9 bases between them. This CDR3 is CASSDTGGNTEAFF. In DNA, the CDR3 is TGTGCCAGCAGTGATACGGGGGGGAACACTGAAGCTTTCTTT.

This clonotype has a count of ten or more. This chain links TRBV6-5 with TRBJ1-5; no clear D gene. Looked up from germline, CDR1 is MNHEY and CDR2 is SVGAGI. With 2 bases removed from V and 7 bases from J, the gap between germline ends came to 15 bases. The CDR3 is 15 amino acids. The CDR3 loop is CASSYRGSLWQPQHF. CDR3 sequence (DNA): TGTGCCAGCAGTTACCGGGGTTCCCTCTGGCAGCCCCAGCATTTT.

This clonotype was counted many times. The chain joins TRBV10-3 to TRBJ2-7; D is unresolved. The CDR3 contains 14 residues. The germline V and J ends were trimmed by 4 bases and 0 bases, with 10 bases remaining between them. CDR1 and CDR2 (germline): ENHRY, SYGVKD. Here the CDR3 reads CAISVKIGSYEQYV. In DNA form, the CDR3 reads TGTGCCATCAGTGTAAAAATCGGCTCCTACGAGCAGTACGTC.

In its sample, this clonotype was seen many times. This rearrangement joins TRBV6-5 to TRBJ2-7; 11 bases match TRBD1. Germline assignment: CDR1 MNHEY and CDR2 SVGAGI. V lost 2 bases and J lost 5; bases outside the gene matches: 8. This CDR3 comprises 16 residues. As DNA, the CDR3 is TGTGCCAGCAGTTACCACCAGGGACAGGGGGTTAACGAGCAGTACTTC. It yields the protein CASSYHQGQGVNEQYF.

This clonotype was found a few times. This sequence joins TRBV6-4 and TRBJ1-1; D unclear. The germline V and J ends were trimmed by 0 bases and 1 base, with 3 bases remaining between them. The CDR3 is 13 residues long. CDR1 MRHNA and CDR2 SNTAGT come from the germline V gene. The CDR3 DNA reads as TGTGCCAGCAGTGACTCACCGAACACTGAAGCTTTCTTT. It encodes CASSDSPNTEAFF.

This clonotype was observed at least ten times. The chain employs TRBV20-1 and TRBJ2-3; a weak D match, TRBD1 (6 bases). The germline V gene encodes CDR1 DFQATT and CDR2 SNEGSKA (reference sequence). V was cut by 5 bases and J by 5 bases, with 14 bases left in between. This CDR3 is 13 amino acids long. DNA of the CDR3: TGCAGTGCTCCACAGGGTGGAAAAGATACGCAGTATTTT. Protein: CSAPQGGKDTQYF.

There are many counts of this clonotype. The chain couples TRBV7-2 to TRBJ1-1, with D possibly matching TRBD1 (5 bases). CDR1 and CDR2 from the germline V gene are SGHTA and FQGNSA. The CDR3 contains 13 residues. Deletions cut 3 bases from V and 5 bases from J, with 10 bases between. The CDR3 protein is CASSFGGRTEAFF. CDR3 coding DNA: TGTGCCAGCAGCTTTGGGGGTAGGACTGAAGCTTTCTTT.